This T cell receptor (beta chain) was documented in a study of blood T cell repertoires in COVID-19. Turning to the study itself: COVID-19 samples collected from the United States, Italy and Spain covered acute and convalescent phases.

TCRdb's table, derived via immunoSEQ multiplex PCR, lists solely in-frame clones and lacks some. The sample includes some 200,000 clones, around 83% seen only once; the top ten take approximately 6.2%. The CDR3 is 14 residues long. V gave up 4 bases and J gave up 6 bases, with 14 bases separating them. Germline V gives CDR1 LNHDA, CDR2 SQIVND (reference sequence). The clonotype originates from a woman aged 40 to 55 with acute or convalescent COVID-19. V is TRBV19 and J is TRBJ2-3; D is perhaps TRBD1 (5 bases). The sequenced sample was peripheral blood. CDR3 residues: CASSRSGPRDTQYF. The CDR3 DNA follows: TGTGCCAGTAGTAGGTCAGGGCCTAGGGATACGCAGTATTTT.